This is a list of T cell receptor beta chains from one sample in a study of response to subunit inactivated influenza vaccine. Using its own MiXCR run on the RT-PCR reads, TCRdb lists one record per CDR3 protein. The repertoire includes roughly 620,000 distinct CDR3 sequences, about 11% of them detected once, and around 10% sits in the top ten. The same data also went into a second study, on T cells expressing NK-cell markers.

Sequencing used PBMCs from blood, obtained on the day of vaccination. The receptors shown here come from a man in his forties or fifties who received an inactivated influenza vaccine. Each CDR3 is given with its conserved first and last residue. A D gene is named only where the DNA matches it firmly.

V gene,J gene,D gene,CDR3 protein
TRBV7-9,TRBJ2-2,TRBD1,CASSFSPGGRTGELFF
TRBV6-2/TRBV6-3,TRBJ2-3,NA,CASSYSRDFGAADTQYF
TRBV5-5,TRBJ2-3,NA,CASSLATSADTQYF
TRBV4-2,TRBJ1-5,NA,CASSQDHSYNQPQHF
TRBV4-2,TRBJ2-1,TRBD2,CASSQVTSGSFEQFF
TRBV28,TRBJ2-1,NA,CASRPGGMKNNEQFF
TRBV4-2,TRBJ1-1,NA,CASSQEWGGGTEAFF
TRBV29-1,TRBJ2-7,TRBD1,CSVSDRGPEQYF
TRBV12-3/TRBV12-4,TRBJ2-2,TRBD2,CASSLLPGGGGELFF
TRBV4-3,TRBJ1-3,NA,CASSQQKAGNTIYF
TRBV25-1,TRBJ2-6,NA,CASSDLKGVSSGANVLTF
TRBV12-3/TRBV12-4,TRBJ2-3,NA,CASSSQGVQTDTQYF
TRBV15,TRBJ1-5,NA,CATSRAPNSNQPQHF
TRBV3-1,TRBJ2-1,NA,CASSQVGYEQFF
TRBV12-3/TRBV12-4,TRBJ1-5,TRBD1,CASSWGQGADQPQHF
TRBV5-1,TRBJ2-3,TRBD2,CASRPPLAASTDTQYF
TRBV4-2,TRBJ2-2,TRBD2,CASSQGLERGGTNTGELFF
TRBV6-5,TRBJ2-5,NA,CASSYAQGWETQYF
TRBV6-5,TRBJ1-5,NA,CASSYSIASRQPQHF
TRBV6-5,TRBJ2-5,TRBD1,CASSYSKGTVQETQYF
TRBV7-9,TRBJ1-1,NA,CASSLLSALEAFF
TRBV29-1,TRBJ2-7,NA,CSVWAWAGEIYEQYF
TRBV4-2,TRBJ2-2,TRBD2,CASRREGQGELFF
TRBV11-1,TRBJ2-5,NA,CASSLVDPRPPAGYQETQYF
TRBV7-2,TRBJ2-7,NA,CASSLWGFSHEQYF
TRBV9,TRBJ2-1,NA,CASSVLSEPYYNEQFF
TRBV4-2,TRBJ1-1,NA,CASSQEPDKLNTEAFF
TRBV29-1,TRBJ1-2,TRBD1,CSVDSPRDRADRGYTF